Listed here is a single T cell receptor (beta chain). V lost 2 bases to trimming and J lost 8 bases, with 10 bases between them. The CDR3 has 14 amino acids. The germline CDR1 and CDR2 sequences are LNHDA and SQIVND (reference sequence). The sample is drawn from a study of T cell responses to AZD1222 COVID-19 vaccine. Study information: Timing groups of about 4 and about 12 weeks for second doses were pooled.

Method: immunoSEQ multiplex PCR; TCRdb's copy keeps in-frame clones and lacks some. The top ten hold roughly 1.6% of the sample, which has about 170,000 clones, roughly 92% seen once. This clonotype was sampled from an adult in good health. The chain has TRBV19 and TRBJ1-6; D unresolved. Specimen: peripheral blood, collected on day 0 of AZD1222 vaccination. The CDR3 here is CASSIKESYSPLHF. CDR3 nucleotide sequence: TGTGCCAGTAGTATAAAGGAATCATATTCACCCCTCCACTTT.